The T cell receptor beta chain under discussion was sequenced for a study of human T cells and chemical hapten exposure. Study background: Patients' scalps got diphenylcyclopropenone weekly throughout the approximately 23-week study. How much TCR each sample yielded varied, mostly because pooled library volumes differed slightly.

As to time point: pre-sensitization, week 0. This sample's treatment: therapeutic diphenylcyclopropenone sensitization with weekly scalp DPC. The authors extracted total RNA from unfractionated whole blood. TCRdb independently ran MiXCR on the RACE reads; one entry per CDR3 protein. The sample consists of 35,000 to 50,000 distinct CDR3 sequences, over 10% of them appearing once. From germline, CDR1 is MDHEN and CDR2 SYDVKM. This CDR3 contains 13 residues. With 5 bases removed from V and 12 bases from J, the gap between germline ends came to 17 bases. There are a few counts of this clonotype. Its cognate antigen is unknown. General study results and limits: Patch test score showed a positive correlation with PT1 expanded TCR counts.

The chain combines TRBV28 with TRBJ2-1; D not certain. This clonotype originated in a woman in her twenties or thirties with alopecia areata. Some clones in this sample may be carry-over from other donors' samples. The starting material was whole blood, obtained in connection with sensitization to the hapten diphenylcyclopropenone (DPC). Here the CDR3 DNA reads TGTGCCAGCAGTAAACTATCGTTATCCGGGCAGTTCTTC. It translates to CASSKLSLSGQFF.